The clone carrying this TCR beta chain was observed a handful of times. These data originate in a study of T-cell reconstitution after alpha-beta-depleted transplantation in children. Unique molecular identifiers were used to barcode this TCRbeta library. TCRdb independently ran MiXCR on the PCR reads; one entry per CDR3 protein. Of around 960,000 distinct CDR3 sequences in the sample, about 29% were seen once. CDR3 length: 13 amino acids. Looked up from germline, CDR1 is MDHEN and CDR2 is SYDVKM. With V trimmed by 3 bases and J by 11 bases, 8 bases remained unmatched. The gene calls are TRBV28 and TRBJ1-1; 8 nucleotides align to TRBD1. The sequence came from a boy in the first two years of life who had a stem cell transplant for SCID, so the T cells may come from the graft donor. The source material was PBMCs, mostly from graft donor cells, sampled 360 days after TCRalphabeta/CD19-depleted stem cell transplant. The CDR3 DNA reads TGTGCCAGCAGTTTCCAGGGGGCGAGGGCCGCTTTCTTT. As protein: CASSFQGARAAFF.